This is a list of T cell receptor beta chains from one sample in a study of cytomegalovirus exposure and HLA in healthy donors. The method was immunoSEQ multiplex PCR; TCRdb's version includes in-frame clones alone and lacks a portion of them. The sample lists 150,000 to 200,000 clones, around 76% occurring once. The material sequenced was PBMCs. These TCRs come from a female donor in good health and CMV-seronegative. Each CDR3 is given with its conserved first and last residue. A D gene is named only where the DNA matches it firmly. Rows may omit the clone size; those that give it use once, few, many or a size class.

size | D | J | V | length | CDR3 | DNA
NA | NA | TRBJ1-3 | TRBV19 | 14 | CASSIRLSGNTIYF | TGTGCCAGTAGTATCAGACTCTCTGGAAACACCATATATTTT
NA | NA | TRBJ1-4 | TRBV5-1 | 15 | CASSLMEGANEKLFF | TGCGCCAGCAGCTTGATGGAGGGTGCTAATGAAAAACTGTTTTTT
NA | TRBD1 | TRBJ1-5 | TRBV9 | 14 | CASSVEGTDQPQHF | TGTGCCAGCAGCGTAGAGGGGACAGATCAGCCCCAGCATTTT
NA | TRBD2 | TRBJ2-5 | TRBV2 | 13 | CASSGLAGGTQYF | TGTGCCAGCAGTGGACTAGCGGGGGGGACCCAGTACTTC
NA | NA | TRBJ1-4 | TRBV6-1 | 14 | CASSVNRDIEKLFF | TGTGCCAGCAGTGTGAACAGAGATATTGAAAAACTGTTTTTT
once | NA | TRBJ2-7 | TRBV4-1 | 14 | CASSAGPGANEQYF | TGCGCCAGCAGTGCCGGCCCGGGAGCCAACGAGCAGTACTTC
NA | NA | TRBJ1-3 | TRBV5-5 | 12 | CASSLGQGSIYF | TGTGCCAGCAGCTTGGGGCAGGGCTCCATATATTTT
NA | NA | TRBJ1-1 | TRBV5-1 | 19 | CASSLVISVRGAEDTEAFF | TGCGCCAGCAGCTTGGTGATATCGGTTAGAGGCGCGGAGGACACTGAAGCTTTCTTT
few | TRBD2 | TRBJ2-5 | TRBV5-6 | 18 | CASSLAGTSGAKGETQYF | TGTGCCAGCAGCTTGGCCGGGACTAGCGGGGCCAAGGGGGAGACCCAGTACTTC
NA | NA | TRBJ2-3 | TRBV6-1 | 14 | CASSRGRNVDTQYF | TGTGCCAGCAGTCGTGGCCGAAACGTAGATACGCAGTATTTT
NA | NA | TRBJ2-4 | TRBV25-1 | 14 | CASSGSRTGNIQYF | TGTGCCAGCAGTGGAAGTAGAACGGGTAACATTCAGTACTTC
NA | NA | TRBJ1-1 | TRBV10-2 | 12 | CASSLSGTEAFF | TGCGCCAGTAGCCTCTCGGGGACTGAAGCTTTCTTT
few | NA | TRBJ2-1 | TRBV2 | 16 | CASSPQGGNNYNEQFF | TGTGCCAGCAGCCCCCAGGGCGGGAATAACTACAATGAGCAGTTCTTC
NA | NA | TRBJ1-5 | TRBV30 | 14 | CAWSVEGLTQPQHF | TGTGCCTGGAGTGTCGAGGGTCTTACCCAGCCCCAGCATTTT
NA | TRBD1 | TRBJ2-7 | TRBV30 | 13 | CAWNGGRGHEQYF | TGTGCCTGGAATGGTGGCAGGGGGCACGAGCAGTACTTC